This TCR beta chain was identified in a study of blood T cell repertoires in COVID-19. Study in general: Spain, Italy and the United States supplied samples that represented acute and convalescent COVID-19.

The CDR3 consists of 16 residues. CDR1 and CDR2 from the germline V gene are MNHEY and SMNVEV (reference sequence). Unmatched junction bases numbered 11, after V lost 6 bases and J lost 4 bases. The data were produced by immunoSEQ multiplex PCR, yet TCRdb's version contains in-frame clones alone and is incomplete. The sample consists of about 150,000 clones, roughly three quarters of them appearing once. The sample taken for sequencing was peripheral blood. The rearrangement joins TRBV27 to TRBJ2-3; 9 bases line up with TRBD2. This TCR derives from a man in his sixties with acute or convalescent COVID-19. The CDR3 nucleotides read TGTGCCAGCAGCTTTGTAGCGGGAGCTCTCCCAGATACGCAGTATTTT. It is translated as CASSFVAGALPDTQYF.